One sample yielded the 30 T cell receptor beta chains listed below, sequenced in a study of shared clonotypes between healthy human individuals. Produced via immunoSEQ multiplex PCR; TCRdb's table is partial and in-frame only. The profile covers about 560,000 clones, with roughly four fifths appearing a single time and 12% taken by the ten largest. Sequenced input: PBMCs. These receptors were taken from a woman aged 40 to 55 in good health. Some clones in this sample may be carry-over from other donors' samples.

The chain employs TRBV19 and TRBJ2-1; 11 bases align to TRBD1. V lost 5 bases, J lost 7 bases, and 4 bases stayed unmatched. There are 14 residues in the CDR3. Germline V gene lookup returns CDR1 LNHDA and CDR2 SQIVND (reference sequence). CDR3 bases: TGTGCCAGTAGTCAGGACAGGGGGCGTAATGAGCAGTTCTTC. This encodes CASSQDRGRNEQFF.

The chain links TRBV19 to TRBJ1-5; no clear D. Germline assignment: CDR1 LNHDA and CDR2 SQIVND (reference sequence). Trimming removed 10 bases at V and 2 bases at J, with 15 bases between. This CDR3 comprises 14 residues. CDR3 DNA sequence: TGTGCCACCAAAGACTGGATTGGCAATCAGCCCCAGCATTTT. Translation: CATKDWIGNQPQHF.

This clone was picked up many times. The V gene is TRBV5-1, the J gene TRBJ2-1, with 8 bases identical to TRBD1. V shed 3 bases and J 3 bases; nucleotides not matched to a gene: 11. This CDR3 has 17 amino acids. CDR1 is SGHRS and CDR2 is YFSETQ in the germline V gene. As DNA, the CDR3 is TGCGCCAGCAGCTGGACAGGGTTCTCCCTCATCTACAATGAGCAGTTCTTC. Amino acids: CASSWTGFSLIYNEQFF.

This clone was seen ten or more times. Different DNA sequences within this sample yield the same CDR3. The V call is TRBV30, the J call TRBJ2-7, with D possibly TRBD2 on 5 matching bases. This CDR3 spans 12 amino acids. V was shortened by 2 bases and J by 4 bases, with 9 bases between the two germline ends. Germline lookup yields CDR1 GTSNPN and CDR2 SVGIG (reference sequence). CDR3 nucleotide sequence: TGTGCCTGGAGTCCTACGGGGTACGAGCAGTACTTC. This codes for CAWSPTGYEQYF.

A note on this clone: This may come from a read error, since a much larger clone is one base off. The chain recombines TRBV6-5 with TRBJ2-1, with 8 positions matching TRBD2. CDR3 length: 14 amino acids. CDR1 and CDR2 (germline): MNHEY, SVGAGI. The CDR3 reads CTSSSSPGGNEQFF. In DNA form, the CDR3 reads TGTACCAGCAGTTCGTCTCCGGGGGGGAATGAGCAGTTCTTC.

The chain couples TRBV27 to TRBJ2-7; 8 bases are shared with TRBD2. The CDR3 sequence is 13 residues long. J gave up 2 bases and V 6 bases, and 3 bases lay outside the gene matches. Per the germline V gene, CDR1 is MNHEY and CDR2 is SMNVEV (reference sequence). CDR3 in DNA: TGTGCCAGCAGCCGACTAGCGCCCTACGAGCAGTACTTC. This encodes CASSRLAPYEQYF.

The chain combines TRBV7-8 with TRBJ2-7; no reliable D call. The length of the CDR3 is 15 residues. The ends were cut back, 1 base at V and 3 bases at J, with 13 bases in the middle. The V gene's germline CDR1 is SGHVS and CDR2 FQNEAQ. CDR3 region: CASSLEPGNHYEQYF. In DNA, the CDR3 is TGTGCCAGCAGCTTAGAACCTGGCAACCACTACGAGCAGTACTTC.

The CDR3: CASSLAIGLAGKETQYF. DNA of the CDR3: TGTGCCAGCAGCTTAGCTATCGGACTAGCGGGAAAGGAGACCCAGTACTTC. The chain links TRBV7-9 to TRBJ2-5; 12 bases fit TRBD2. CDR1 SEHNR and CDR2 FQNEAQ come from the germline V gene (reference sequence). The junction had 7 bases not matched to a gene; V was cut back by 0 bases and J by 5 bases. There are 17 residues in the CDR3.

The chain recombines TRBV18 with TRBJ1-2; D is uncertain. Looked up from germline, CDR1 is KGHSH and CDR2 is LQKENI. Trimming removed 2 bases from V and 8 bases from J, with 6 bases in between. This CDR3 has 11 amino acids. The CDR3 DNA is TGTGCCAGCTCACCAGGGGAAGGCTACACCTTC. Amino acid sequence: CASSPGEGYTF.

CDR3 coding DNA: TGCGCCAGCGGTGGGACTTTGGGCGGGAGCTACGAGCAGTACTTC. Encoded protein: CASGGTLGGSYEQYF. The chain has TRBV10-1 and TRBJ2-7, with 7 nucleotides matching TRBD2. In germline, CDR1 is WNHNN, CDR2 SYGVQD (reference sequence). After removal of 8 bases from V and 3 bases from J, the junction contained 13 bases not matched to a gene. The CDR3 consists of 15 residues.

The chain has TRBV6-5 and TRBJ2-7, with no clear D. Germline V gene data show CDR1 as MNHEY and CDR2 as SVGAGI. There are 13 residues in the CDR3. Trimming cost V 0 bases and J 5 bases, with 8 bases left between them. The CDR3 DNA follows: TGTGCCAGCAGTTACTCGAGATACGACGAGCAGTACTTC. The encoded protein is CASSYSRYDEQYF.

The CDR3 DNA reads as TGTGCCACCAGCAGAGATCAGGGGTCTATCACGTTAAACTATGGCTACACCTTC. Its protein is CATSRDQGSITLNYGYTF. V gene TRBV15 combines with J gene TRBJ1-2; a weak D match, TRBD1 (6 bases). Trimming removed 0 bases from V and 2 bases from J, with 19 bases in between. The length of the CDR3 is 18 residues. CDR1 and CDR2 from the germline V gene are LNHNV and YYDKDF (reference sequence). The full variable domain, completed using reference TRBV15 and TRBJ1-2, is DAMVIQNPRYQVTQFGKPVTLSCSQTLNHNVMYWYQQKSSQAPKLLFHYYDKDFNNEADTPDNFQSRRPNTSFCFLDIRSPGLGDTAMYLCATSRDQGSITLNYGYTFGSGTRLTVV.

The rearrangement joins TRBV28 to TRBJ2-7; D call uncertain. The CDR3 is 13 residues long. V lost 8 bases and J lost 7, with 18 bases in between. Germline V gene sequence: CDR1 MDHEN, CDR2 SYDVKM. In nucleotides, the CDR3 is TGTGCCAGCGGCCCCGGCGGCCTTGGGGAGCAGTACTTC. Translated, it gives CASGPGGLGEQYF.

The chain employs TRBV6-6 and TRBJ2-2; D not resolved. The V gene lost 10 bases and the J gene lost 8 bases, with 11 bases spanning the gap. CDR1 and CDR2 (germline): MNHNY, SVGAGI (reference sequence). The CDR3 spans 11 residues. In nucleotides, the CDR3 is TGTGCCATCTATCGGGTGGGGGAGCTGTTTTTT. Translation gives CAIYRVGELFF.

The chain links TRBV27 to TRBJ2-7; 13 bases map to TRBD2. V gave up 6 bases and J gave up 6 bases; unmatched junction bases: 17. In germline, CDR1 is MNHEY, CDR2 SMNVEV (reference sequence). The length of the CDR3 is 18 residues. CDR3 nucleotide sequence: TGTGCCAGCAGCCTTATTCACCCGACTAGCGGGAGGTTGTTCGAGCAGTACTTC. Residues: CASSLIHPTSGRLFEQYF.

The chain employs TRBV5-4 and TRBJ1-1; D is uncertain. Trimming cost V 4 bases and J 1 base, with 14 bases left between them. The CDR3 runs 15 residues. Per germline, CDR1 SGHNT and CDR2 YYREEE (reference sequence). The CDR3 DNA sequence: TGTGCCAGCAGCACAGCCAAGGAGAAGAACACTGAAGCTTTCTTT. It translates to CASSTAKEKNTEAFF.

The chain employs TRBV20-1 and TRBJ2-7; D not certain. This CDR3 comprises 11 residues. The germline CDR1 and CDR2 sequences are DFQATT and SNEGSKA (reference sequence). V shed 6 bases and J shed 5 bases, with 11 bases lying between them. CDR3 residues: CSAPLGDEQYF. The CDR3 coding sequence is TGCAGTGCCCCCTTAGGAGACGAGCAGTACTTC.

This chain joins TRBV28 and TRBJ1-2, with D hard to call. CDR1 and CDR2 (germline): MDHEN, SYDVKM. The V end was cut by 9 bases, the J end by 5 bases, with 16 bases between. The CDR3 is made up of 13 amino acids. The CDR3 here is CASCTPLKYGYTF. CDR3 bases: TGTGCCAGTTGTACCCCCCTGAAGTATGGCTACACCTTC.

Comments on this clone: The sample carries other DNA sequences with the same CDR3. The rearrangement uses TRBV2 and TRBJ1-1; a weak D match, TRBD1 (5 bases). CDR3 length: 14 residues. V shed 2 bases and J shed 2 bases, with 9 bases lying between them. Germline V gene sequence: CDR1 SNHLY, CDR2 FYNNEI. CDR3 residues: CASSEKQGNTEAFF. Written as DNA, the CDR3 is TGTGCCAGCAGTGAAAAGCAGGGCAACACTGAAGCTTTCTTT.

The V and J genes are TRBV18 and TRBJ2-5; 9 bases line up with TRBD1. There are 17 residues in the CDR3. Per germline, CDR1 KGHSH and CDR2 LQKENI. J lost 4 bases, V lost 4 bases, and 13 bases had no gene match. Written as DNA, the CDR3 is TGTGCCAGCTCACACCCCCCGATTTCGACAGGGGGAGAGACCCAGTACTTC. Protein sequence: CASSHPPISTGGETQYF.

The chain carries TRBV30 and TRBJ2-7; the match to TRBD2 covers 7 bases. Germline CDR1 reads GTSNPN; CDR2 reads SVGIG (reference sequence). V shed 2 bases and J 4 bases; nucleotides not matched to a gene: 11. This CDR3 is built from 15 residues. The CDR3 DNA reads TGTGCCTGGAGTTCTTTGAGGGAGGGTTTGTACGAGCAGTACTTC. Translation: CAWSSLREGLYEQYF.

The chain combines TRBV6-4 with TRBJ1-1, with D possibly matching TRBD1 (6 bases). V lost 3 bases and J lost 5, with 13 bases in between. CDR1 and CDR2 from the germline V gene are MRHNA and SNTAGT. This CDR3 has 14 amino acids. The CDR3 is CASSDTGRGTEAFF. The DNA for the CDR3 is TGTGCCAGCAGTGATACAGGGAGAGGAACTGAAGCTTTCTTT.

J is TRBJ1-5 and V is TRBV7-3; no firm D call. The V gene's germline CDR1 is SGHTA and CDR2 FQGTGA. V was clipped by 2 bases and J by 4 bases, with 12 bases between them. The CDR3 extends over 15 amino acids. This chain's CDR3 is CASSLQAPINQPQHF. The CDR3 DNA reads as TGTGCCAGCAGCTTACAAGCGCCTATTAATCAGCCCCAGCATTTT.

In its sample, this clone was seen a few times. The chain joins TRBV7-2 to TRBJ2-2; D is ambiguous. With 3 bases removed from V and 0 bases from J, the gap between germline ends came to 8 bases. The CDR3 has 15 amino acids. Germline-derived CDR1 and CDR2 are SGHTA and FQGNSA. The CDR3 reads CASSFNGPNTGELFF. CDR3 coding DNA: TGTGCCAGCAGCTTTAACGGACCGAACACCGGGGAGCTGTTTTTT. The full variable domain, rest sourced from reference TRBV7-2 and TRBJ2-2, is GAGVSQSPSNKVTEKGKDVELRCDPISGHTALYWYRQSLGQGLEFLIYFQGNSAPDKSGLPSDRFSAERTGGSVSTLTIQRTQQEDSAVYLCASSFNGPNTGELFFGEGSRLTVL.

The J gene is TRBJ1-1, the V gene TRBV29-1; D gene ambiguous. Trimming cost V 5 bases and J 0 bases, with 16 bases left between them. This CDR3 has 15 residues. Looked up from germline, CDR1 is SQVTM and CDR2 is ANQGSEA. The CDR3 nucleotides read TGCAGCGTTTCAGCGGGGTGGGCTATGAACACTGAAGCTTTCTTT. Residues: CSVSAGWAMNTEAFF.

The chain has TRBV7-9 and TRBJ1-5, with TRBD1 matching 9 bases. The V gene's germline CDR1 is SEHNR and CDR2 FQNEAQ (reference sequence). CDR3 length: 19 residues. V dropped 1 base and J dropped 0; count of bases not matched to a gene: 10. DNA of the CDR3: TGTGCCAGCAGCTTAGGATTTGGTGGGACAGGGACTAGCAATCAGCCCCAGCATTTT. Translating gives CASSLGFGGTGTSNQPQHF.

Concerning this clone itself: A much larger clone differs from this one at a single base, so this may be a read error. The CDR3 loop is CATSRRQGEAFF. DNA of the CDR3: TGTGCCACCAGCAGACGCCAAGGGGAAGCTTTCTTT. This rearrangement joins TRBV15 to TRBJ1-1, with D uncertain. Germline values: CDR1 LNHNV, CDR2 YYDKDF (reference sequence). CDR3 length equals 12 residues. Trimming pared 2 bases from V and 8 bases from J, leaving 9 bases between.

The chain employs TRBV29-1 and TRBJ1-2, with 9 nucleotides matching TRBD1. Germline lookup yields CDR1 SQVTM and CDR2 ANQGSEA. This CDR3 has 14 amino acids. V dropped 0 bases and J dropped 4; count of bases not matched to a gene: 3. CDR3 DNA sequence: TGCAGCGTTGAAGACAGGACAGGGGTCTATGGCTACACCTTC. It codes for CSVEDRTGVYGYTF.

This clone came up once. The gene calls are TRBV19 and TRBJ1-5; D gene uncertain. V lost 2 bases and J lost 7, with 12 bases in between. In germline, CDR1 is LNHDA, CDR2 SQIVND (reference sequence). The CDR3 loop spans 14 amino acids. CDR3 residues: CASSISRVRQPQHF. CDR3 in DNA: TGTGCCAGTAGTATATCGAGGGTACGGCAGCCCCAGCATTTT.

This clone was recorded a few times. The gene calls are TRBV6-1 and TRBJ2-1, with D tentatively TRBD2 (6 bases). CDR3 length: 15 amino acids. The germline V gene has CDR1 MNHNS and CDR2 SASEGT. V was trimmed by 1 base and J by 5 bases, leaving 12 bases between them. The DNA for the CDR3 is TGTGCCAGCAGTGAAGGAGCGGAGGGGCACAATGAGCAGTTCTTC. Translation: CASSEGAEGHNEQFF.